This paragraph covers one T cell receptor (beta chain) sequence. Time point reported: peripheral blood 6 weeks after treatment start. Trimming took off 4 bases at V and 8 bases at J, with 13 bases between the two ends. There are 14 residues in the CDR3. Germline values: CDR1 SGHDT, CDR2 YYEEEE. The sample belongs to a study of PD-L1 blockade in urothelial cancer. Study in general: The patients' atezolizumab therapy, 1,200 mg intravenously every 3 weeks, started at some point between 2014 and 2016. Males with bladder-origin urothelial cancer made up about 85% of the roughly 29 patients. Patients had received 0 to 3 prior chemotherapy regimens. Peripheral blood specimens exhibited a median yield of 141,255 T cells.

The repertoire was sequenced with immunoSEQ multiplex PCR; TCRdb's copy has only in-frame clones and lacks some. The repertoire holds around 93,000 clones, with approximately 87% as singletons. The receptor was derived from an older man with urothelial cancer. V gene TRBV5-6 combines with J gene TRBJ1-6; possibly TRBD1 for D (5 bases). The sample in question was PBMCs, obtained around atezolizumab (anti-PD-L1) treatment. The CDR3 is CASSRGGVDSPLHF. The CDR3 DNA follows: TGTGCCAGCAGCCGGGGGGGGGTTGATTCACCCCTCCACTTT.